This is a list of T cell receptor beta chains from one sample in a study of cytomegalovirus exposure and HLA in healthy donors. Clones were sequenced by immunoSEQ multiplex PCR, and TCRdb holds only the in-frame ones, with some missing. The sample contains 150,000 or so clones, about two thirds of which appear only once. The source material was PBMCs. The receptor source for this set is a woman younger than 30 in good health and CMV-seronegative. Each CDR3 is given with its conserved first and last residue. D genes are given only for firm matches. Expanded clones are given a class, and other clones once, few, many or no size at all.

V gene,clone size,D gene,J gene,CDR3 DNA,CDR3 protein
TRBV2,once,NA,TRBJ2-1,TGTGCCAGCAGTGGGTTATGGGGCCGTAATGAGCAGTTCTTC,CASSGLWGRNEQFF
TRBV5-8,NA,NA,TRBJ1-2,TGTGCCAGCGCCCCAGGGATATATGGCTACACCTTC,CASAPGIYGYTF
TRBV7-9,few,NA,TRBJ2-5,TGTGCCAGCAGCTTGGGGAGTCAAGAGACCCAGTACTTC,CASSLGSQETQYF
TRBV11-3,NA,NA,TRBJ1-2,TGTGCCAGCAGCTTCCCCGGGGGGGACTATGGCTACACCTTC,CASSFPGGDYGYTF
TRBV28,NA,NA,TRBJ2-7,TGTGCCAGCGGACACTACGAGCAGTACTTC,CASGHYEQYF
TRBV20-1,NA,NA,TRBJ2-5,TGCAGTGCTCTCAGGGTTTTGGAGCAGTACTTC,CSALRVLEQYF
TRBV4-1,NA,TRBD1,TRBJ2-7,TGCGCCAGCAGCCCCGGGACAGGGGGCTACGAGCAGTACTTC,CASSPGTGGYEQYF
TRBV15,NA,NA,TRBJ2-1,TGTGCCACCAGCAGAGACTCCTATCCGGGACACTCCTTCCCTTACAATGAGCAGTTCTTC,CATSRDSYPGHSFPYNEQFF
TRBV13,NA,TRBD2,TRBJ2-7,TGTGCCAGCAGCCCTGGGACTAGCGGGGGCCTGTACGAGCAGTACTTC,CASSPGTSGGLYEQYF
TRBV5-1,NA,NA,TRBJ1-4,TGCGCCAGCAGCTTGGCCACAAGTGGGCAGTCAAGTCTCCAGGGGAGAAATGAAAAACTGTTTTTT,CASSLATSGQSSLQGRNEKLFF
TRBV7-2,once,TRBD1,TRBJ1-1,TGTGCCAGCAGCTTAGAAAGGAGGGGGCCCACTGAAGCTTTCTTT,CASSLERRGPTEAFF
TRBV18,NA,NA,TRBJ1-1,TGTGCCAGCTCACCACGGAGCCGGGGGGCTTTCTTT,CASSPRSRGAFF
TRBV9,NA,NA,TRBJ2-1,TGTGCCAGCAGCGTAGTGGGAGTGGGCAATGAGCAGTTCTTC,CASSVVGVGNEQFF
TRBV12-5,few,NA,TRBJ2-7,TGTGCTAGCGTCTGGGCTCCTTCCTACGAGCAGTACTTC,CASVWAPSYEQYF
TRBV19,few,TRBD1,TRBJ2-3,TGTGCCAGTAGAGAGAGGGACAGGGCGACAGATACGCAGTATTTT,CASRERDRATDTQYF
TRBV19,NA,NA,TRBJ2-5,TGTGCCAGTAGTATAGGTACAGTGATTGAAGAGACCCAGTACTTC,CASSIGTVIEETQYF
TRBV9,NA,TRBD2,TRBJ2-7,TGTGCCAGCAGCGTAGGAACTAGCGGGGGATCTACCTACGAGCAGTACTTC,CASSVGTSGGSTYEQYF
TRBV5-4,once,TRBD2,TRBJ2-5,TGTGCCAGCAGCTTGAGAGCACTAGCGGGAGATTACCAAGAGACCCAGTACTTC,CASSLRALAGDYQETQYF
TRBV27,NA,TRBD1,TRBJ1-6,TGTGCCAGCAGTTTACGGGACAGGGCTAATTCACCCCTCCACTTT,CASSLRDRANSPLHF
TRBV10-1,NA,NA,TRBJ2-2,TGCGCCACCACTCCCGATGACACCGGGGAGCTGTTTTTT,CATTPDDTGELFF
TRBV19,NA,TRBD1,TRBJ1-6,TGTGCCAGTACTACCGGGACAGGGGACTCACCCCTCCACTTT,CASTTGTGDSPLHF
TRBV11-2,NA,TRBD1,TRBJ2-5,TGTGCCAGCGGGACAGGGGGGGAGACCCAGTACTTC,CASGTGGETQYF
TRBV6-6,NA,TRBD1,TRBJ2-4,TGTGCCAGCAGTTATGGGGCCGACAGGGGGCGGAACAGTCAGTACTTC,CASSYGADRGRNSQYF
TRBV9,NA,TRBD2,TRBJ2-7,TGTGCCAGCAGCGCGGGTCGGGGGGGCGTTCCCTACGAGCAGTACTTC,CASSAGRGGVPYEQYF
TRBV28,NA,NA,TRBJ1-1,TGTGCCAGCAGTTTAACGGGTAACACTGAAGCTTTCTTT,CASSLTGNTEAFF
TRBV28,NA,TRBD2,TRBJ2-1,TGTGCCATCCGGGGGGGATACAATGAGCAGTTCTTC,CAIRGGYNEQFF
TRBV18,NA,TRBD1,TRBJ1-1,TGTGCCAGCTCATCAAAGACAGGGCCCACGAACACTGAAGCTTTCTTT,CASSSKTGPTNTEAFF
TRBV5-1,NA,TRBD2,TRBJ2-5,TGCGCCAGCAGCCTACCCGCCGGTCGCGGGGGGGCCGGGAGGGAGACCCAGTACTTC,CASSLPAGRGGAGRETQYF
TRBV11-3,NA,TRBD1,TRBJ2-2,TGTGCCAGCAGCTTAGGACAGGGATCTCACACCGGGGAGCTGTTTTTT,CASSLGQGSHTGELFF
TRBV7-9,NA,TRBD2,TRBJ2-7,TGTGCCAGCAGCGCTATAGCGGGGGGGGCCTACGAGCAGTACTTC,CASSAIAGGAYEQYF
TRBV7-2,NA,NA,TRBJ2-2,TGTGCCAGCAGCTCCCTAAACCTGAACACCGGGGAGCTGTTTTTT,CASSSLNLNTGELFF
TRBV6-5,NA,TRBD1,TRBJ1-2,TGTGCCAGCAGTTACAACAGGGGAGGTGGCTACACCTTC,CASSYNRGGGYTF
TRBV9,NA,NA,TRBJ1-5,TGTGCCAGCAGCGACGGTGGTCAGCCCCAGCATTTT,CASSDGGQPQHF
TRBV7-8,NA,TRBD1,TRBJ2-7,TGTGCCAGCAGCTTTGGACAGGCCCCCTACGAGCAGTACTTC,CASSFGQAPYEQYF
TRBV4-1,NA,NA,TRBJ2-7,TGCGCCAGCAGCCCGGGGAATCGCCATAACGAGCAGTACTTC,CASSPGNRHNEQYF